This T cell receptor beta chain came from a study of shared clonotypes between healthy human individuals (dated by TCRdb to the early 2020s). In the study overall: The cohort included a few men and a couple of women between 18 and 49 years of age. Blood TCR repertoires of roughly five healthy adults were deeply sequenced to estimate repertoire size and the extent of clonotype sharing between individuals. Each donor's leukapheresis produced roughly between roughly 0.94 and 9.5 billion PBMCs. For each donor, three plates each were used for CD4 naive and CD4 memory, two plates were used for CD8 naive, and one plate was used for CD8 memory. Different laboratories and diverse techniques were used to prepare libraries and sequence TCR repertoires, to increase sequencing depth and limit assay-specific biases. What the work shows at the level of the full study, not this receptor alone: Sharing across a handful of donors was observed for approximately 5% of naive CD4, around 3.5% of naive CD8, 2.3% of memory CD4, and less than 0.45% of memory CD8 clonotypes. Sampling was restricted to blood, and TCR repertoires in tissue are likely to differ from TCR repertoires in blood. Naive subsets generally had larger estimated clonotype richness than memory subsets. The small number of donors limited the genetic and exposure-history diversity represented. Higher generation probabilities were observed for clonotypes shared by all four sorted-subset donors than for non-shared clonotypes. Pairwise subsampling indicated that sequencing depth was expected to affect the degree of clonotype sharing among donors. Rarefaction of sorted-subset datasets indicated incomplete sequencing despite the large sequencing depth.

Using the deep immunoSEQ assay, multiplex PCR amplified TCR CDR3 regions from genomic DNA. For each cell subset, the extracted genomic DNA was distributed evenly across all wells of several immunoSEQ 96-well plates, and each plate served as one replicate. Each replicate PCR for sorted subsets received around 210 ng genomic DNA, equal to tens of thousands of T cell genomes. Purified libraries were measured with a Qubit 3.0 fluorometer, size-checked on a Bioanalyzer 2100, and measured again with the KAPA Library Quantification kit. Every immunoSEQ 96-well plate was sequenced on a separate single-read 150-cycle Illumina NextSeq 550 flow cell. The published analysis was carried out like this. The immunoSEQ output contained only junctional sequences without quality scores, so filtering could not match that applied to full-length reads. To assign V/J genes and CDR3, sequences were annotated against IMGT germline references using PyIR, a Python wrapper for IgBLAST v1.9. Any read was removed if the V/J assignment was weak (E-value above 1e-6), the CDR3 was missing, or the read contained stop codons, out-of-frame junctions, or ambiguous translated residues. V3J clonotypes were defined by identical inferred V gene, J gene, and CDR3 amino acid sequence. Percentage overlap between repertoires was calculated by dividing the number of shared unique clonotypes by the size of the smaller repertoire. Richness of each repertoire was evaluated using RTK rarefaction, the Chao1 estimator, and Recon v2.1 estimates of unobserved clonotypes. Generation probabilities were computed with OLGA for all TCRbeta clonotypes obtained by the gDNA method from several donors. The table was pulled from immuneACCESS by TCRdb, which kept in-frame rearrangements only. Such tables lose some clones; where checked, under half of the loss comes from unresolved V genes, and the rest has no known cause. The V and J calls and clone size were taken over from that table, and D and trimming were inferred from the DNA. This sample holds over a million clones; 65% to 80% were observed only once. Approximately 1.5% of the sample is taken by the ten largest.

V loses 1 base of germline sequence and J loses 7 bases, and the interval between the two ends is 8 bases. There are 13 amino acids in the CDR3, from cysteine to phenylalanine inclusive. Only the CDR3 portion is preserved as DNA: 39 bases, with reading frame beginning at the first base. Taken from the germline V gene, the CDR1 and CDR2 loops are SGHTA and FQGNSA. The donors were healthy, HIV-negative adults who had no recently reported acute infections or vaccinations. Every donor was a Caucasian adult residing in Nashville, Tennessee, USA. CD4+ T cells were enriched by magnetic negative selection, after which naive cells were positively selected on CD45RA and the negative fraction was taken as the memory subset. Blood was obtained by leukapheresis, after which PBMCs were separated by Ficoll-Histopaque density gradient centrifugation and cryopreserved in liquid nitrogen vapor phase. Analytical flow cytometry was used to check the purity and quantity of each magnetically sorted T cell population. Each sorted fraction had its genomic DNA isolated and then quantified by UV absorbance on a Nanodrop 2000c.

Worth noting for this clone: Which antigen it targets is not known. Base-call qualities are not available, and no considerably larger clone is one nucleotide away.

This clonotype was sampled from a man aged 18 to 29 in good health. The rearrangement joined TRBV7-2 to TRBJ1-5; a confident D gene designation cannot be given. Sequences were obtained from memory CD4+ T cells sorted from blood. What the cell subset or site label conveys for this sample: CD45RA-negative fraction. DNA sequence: TGTGCCAGCAGCTTAGGGTCGATCCAGCCCCAGCATTTT. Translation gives CASSLGSIQPQHF.